The present T cell receptor beta chain was sequenced within a study of post-analysis software for immune sequencing data. Notes on the study in general: Multiple sclerosis patients had significantly lower normalized Chao1 diversity than controls. TRBV5-6, TRBV5-1 and TRBV20-1 belonged to a set of roughly 5 TRBV segments that were more frequent in patients than controls.

V gave up 6 bases and J gave up 5 bases, with 17 bases separating them. The CDR3 covers 15 residues. This clonotype was seen more than once but under ten times. Its target is unknown. Unique molecular identifiers had been added to the TCR beta cDNA libraries. cDNA molecules numbering around 450,000 came from about 0.94 to 9.7 million T cells. From the PCR reads, TCRdb called clonotypes with MiXCR, one entry per CDR3 protein. The sample has about 570,000 distinct CDR3 sequences; 34% are singletons. The sequence derives from a girl aged 2 to 17 with multiple sclerosis. Material for sequencing was blood. The chain links TRBV12-3 or TRBV12-4 to TRBJ2-1; the D gene could be TRBD1 or TRBD2 (5 bases each). The DNA of the CDR3 is TGTGCCAGCAGATTCCGCGAGGGGTTAAACAATGAGCAGTTCTTC. It is translated as CASRFREGLNNEQFF.